The present T cell receptor (beta chain) was sequenced within a study of vaccination and CD4 T cells after COVID-19. The overall study: In the convalescent cohort, there were six males and four females, two of them Hispanic.

As to this clonotype: Antigen: not known.

The treatment was: roughly 11-day PBMC culture with coronavirus spike peptide pools or control peptides (ViraFEST assay). It was with approximately 9.2 IU/ml IL-2 and 9.5 to 10 ug/ml peptide pools that 1.5 million to 2.5 million PBMCs per well were cultured. The CDR3 extends over 13 amino acids. Per the germline V gene, CDR1 is SGHNT and CDR2 is YYREEE (reference sequence). The V end was cut by 0 bases, the J end by 8 bases, with 11 bases between. The study sequenced cultured CD4+ T cell DNA using the Oncomine TCR Beta short-read assay. The authors extracted genomic DNA from cultured CD4+ T cells. MiXCR, applied by TCRdb to the PCR reads, yields one record per CDR3 protein. Counted here are approximately 11,000 distinct CDR3 sequences, roughly 25% occurring once; the ten biggest clones make up roughly 25%.

V gene TRBV5-4 combines with J gene TRBJ1-2; D remains unclear. This TCR derives from a human donor who received a COVID-19 vaccine. Specimen: CD4+ T cells from blood, cultured in vitro, collected before SARS-CoV-2 vaccination. This chain's CDR3 is CASSLDGPVGYTF. CDR3 coding DNA: TGTGCCAGCAGCTTGGACGGCCCAGTAGGCTACACCTTC.